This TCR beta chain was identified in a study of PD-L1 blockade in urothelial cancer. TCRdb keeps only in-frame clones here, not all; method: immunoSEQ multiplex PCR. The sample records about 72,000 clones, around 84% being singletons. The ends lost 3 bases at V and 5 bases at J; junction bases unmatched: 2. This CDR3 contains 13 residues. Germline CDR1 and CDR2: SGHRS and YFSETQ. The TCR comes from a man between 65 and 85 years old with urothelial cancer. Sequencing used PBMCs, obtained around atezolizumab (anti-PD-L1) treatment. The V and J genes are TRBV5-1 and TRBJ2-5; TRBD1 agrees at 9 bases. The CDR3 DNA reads TGCGCCAGCAGCTGGACAGGGGATGAGACCCAGTACTTC. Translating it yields CASSWTGDETQYF.